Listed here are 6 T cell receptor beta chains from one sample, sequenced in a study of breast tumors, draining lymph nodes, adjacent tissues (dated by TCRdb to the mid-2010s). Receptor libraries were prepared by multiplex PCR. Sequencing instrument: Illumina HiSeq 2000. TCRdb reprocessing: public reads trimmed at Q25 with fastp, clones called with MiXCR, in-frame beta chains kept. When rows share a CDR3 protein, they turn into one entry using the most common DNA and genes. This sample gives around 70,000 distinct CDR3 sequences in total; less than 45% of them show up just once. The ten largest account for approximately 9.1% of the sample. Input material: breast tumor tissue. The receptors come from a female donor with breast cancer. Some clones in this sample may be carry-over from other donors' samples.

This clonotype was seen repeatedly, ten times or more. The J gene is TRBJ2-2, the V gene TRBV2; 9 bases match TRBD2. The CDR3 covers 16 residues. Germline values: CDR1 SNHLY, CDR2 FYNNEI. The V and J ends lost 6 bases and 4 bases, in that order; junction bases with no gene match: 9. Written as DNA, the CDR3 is TGTGCCAGCAGGTCCGGGACTAGCCGTTCCACCGGGGAGCTGTTTTTT. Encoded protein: CASRSGTSRSTGELFF.

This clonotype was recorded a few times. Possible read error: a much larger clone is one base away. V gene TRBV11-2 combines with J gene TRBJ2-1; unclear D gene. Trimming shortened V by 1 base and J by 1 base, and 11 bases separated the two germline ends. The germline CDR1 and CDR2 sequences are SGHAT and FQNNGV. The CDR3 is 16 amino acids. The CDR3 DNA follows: TGTGCCAGCAGCTTAGCGCCGGCGGCATCCTACAATGAGCAGTTCTTC. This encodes CASSLAPAASYNEQFF.

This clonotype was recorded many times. As DNA, the CDR3 is TGCAGTGCTGCTCAGGGGGCGGGATACAATGAGCAGTTCTTC. Translating it yields CSAAQGAGYNEQFF. V usage is TRBV20-1 and J usage is TRBJ2-1, with 8 nucleotides matching TRBD1. Germline trimming cut 5 bases from V and 4 bases from J; bases unmatched to any gene: 7. Germline lookup yields CDR1 DFQATT and CDR2 SNEGSKA (reference sequence). CDR3 length equals 14 residues.

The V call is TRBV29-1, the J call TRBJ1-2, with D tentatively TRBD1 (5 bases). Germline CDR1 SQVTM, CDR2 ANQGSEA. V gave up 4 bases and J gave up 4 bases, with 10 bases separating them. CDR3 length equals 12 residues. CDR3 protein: CSVGEGPYGYTF. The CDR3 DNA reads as TGCAGCGTTGGGGAGGGACCCTATGGCTACACCTTC.

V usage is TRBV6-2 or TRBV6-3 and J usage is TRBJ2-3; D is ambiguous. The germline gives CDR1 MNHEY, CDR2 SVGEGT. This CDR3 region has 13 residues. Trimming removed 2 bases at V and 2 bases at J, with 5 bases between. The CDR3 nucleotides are TGTGCCAGCAGTTACGTTTACACAGATACGCAGTATTTT. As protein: CASSYVYTDTQYF.

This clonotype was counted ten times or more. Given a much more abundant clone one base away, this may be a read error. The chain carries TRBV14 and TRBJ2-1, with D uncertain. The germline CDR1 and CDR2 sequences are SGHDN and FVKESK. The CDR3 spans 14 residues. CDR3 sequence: CASAAPSSYNEQSF. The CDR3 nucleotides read TGTGCCAGCGCCGCACCGAGCTCCTACAATGAGCAGTCCTTC.